A selection of T cell receptor beta chains follows, all from one sample in a study of cytomegalovirus exposure and HLA in healthy donors. The protocol was immunoSEQ multiplex PCR, while the TCRdb copy is restricted to in-frame clones and leaves out a portion. The sample yields about 190,000 clones, 70% to 75% seen once. What was sequenced was PBMCs. These receptor sequences come from a woman under 40 in good health and CMV-seropositive. CDR3s include the opening cysteine and the closing phenylalanine or tryptophan. Fields, in order: clone size, V gene, D gene, J gene, CDR3 protein, CDR3 DNA. The D gene is left open where the match is weak. Expanded clones get a size class; other rows say once, few or many, or leave the size out.

clone size: medium-sized
V gene: TRBV15
D gene: TRBD1
J gene: TRBJ1-2
CDR3 protein: CATQTGTGSYGYTF
CDR3 DNA: TGTGCCACCCAGACCGGGACAGGCTCCTATGGCTACACCTTC

clone size: .
V gene: TRBV7-8
D gene: TRBD1
J gene: TRBJ2-7
CDR3 protein: CASSPRTGGAYEQYF
CDR3 DNA: TGTGCCAGCAGCCCCCGGACAGGGGGGGCCTACGAGCAGTACTTC

clone size: .
V gene: TRBV28
D gene: .
J gene: TRBJ1-2
CDR3 protein: CASSLPGPYGYTF
CDR3 DNA: TGTGCCAGCAGTTTACCAGGGCCCTATGGCTACACCTTC

clone size: .
V gene: TRBV5-1
D gene: TRBD1
J gene: TRBJ2-6
CDR3 protein: CASSITGGSGANVLTF
CDR3 DNA: TGCGCCAGCAGCATAACAGGGGGCTCTGGGGCCAACGTCCTGACTTTC

clone size: once
V gene: TRBV7-6
D gene: TRBD1
J gene: TRBJ2-3
CDR3 protein: CASSKNTGGFADTQYF
CDR3 DNA: TGTGCCAGCAGTAAAAATACAGGGGGGTTCGCAGATACGCAGTATTTT

clone size: few
V gene: TRBV6-1
D gene: .
J gene: TRBJ2-7
CDR3 protein: CASSEVSPPYEQYF
CDR3 DNA: TGTGCCAGCAGTGAGGTCAGTCCCCCTTACGAGCAGTACTTC

clone size: few
V gene: TRBV6-5
D gene: .
J gene: TRBJ1-6
CDR3 protein: CASSYSRTGGNSPLHF
CDR3 DNA: TGTGCCAGCAGTTACTCGAGGACCGGCGGGAATTCACCCCTCCACTTT

clone size: .
V gene: TRBV28
D gene: .
J gene: TRBJ2-2
CDR3 protein: CASSQGLNTGELFF
CDR3 DNA: TGTGCCAGCAGTCAGGGATTGAACACCGGGGAGCTGTTTTTT

clone size: once
V gene: TRBV25-1
D gene: .
J gene: TRBJ2-7
CDR3 protein: CASSDMSGVTYEQYF
CDR3 DNA: TGTGCCAGCAGTGACATGTCCGGGGTCACCTACGAGCAGTACTTC

clone size: .
V gene: TRBV14
D gene: TRBD1
J gene: TRBJ1-4
CDR3 protein: CASSQRTGLATNEKLFF
CDR3 DNA: TGTGCCAGCAGCCAACGGACAGGGCTCGCAACTAATGAAAAACTGTTTTTT

clone size: few
V gene: TRBV7-2
D gene: .
J gene: TRBJ2-5
CDR3 protein: CASSLRTAQETQYF
CDR3 DNA: TGTGCCAGCAGCTTAAGGACAGCACAAGAGACCCAGTACTTC

clone size: .
V gene: TRBV19
D gene: TRBD1
J gene: TRBJ1-2
CDR3 protein: CASSPGQGGYGYTF
CDR3 DNA: TGTGCCAGTAGTCCCGGACAGGGGGGATATGGCTACACCTTC

clone size: .
V gene: TRBV5-5
D gene: TRBD2
J gene: TRBJ2-5
CDR3 protein: CASDGLTGGRSRETQYF
CDR3 DNA: TGTGCCAGCGACGGGCTAACGGGAGGGAGGTCAAGAGAGACCCAGTACTTC

clone size: .
V gene: TRBV28
D gene: .
J gene: TRBJ1-1
CDR3 protein: CASSPGQLNTEAFF
CDR3 DNA: TGTGCCAGCAGCCCCGGACAGCTGAACACTGAAGCTTTCTTT

clone size: .
V gene: TRBV6-1
D gene: TRBD1
J gene: TRBJ1-4
CDR3 protein: CASSPQGATNEKLFF
CDR3 DNA: TGTGCCAGCAGTCCCCAGGGGGCAACTAATGAAAAACTGTTTTTT

clone size: .
V gene: TRBV11-1
D gene: .
J gene: TRBJ2-7
CDR3 protein: CASSEGGTYEQYF
CDR3 DNA: TGTGCCAGCAGCGAGGGAGGTACCTACGAGCAGTACTTC

clone size: .
V gene: TRBV19
D gene: .
J gene: TRBJ1-3
CDR3 protein: CASSPGLTFSGNTIYF
CDR3 DNA: TGTGCCAGTAGTCCGGGACTGACCTTCTCTGGAAACACCATATATTTT

clone size: few
V gene: TRBV5-4
D gene: .
J gene: TRBJ1-2
CDR3 protein: CASSLPGERGYGYTF
CDR3 DNA: TGTGCCAGCAGCCTTCCAGGGGAGAGGGGCTATGGCTACACCTTC

clone size: .
V gene: TRBV5-6
D gene: .
J gene: TRBJ2-5
CDR3 protein: CASSFGTEETQYF
CDR3 DNA: TGTGCCAGCAGCTTCGGTACAGAAGAGACCCAGTACTTC

clone size: .
V gene: TRBV27
D gene: TRBD1
J gene: TRBJ2-7
CDR3 protein: CASSLLVSGDRGHEQYF
CDR3 DNA: TGTGCCAGCAGTTTGCTTGTCTCCGGGGACAGGGGTCACGAGCAGTACTTC

clone size: .
V gene: TRBV5-8
D gene: .
J gene: TRBJ1-2
CDR3 protein: CASRSRGIYGYTF
CDR3 DNA: TGTGCCAGCAGAAGCAGGGGAATCTATGGCTACACCTTC

clone size: .
V gene: TRBV7-2
D gene: .
J gene: TRBJ2-7
CDR3 protein: CASTRTGREQYF
CDR3 DNA: TGTGCCAGCACTCGCACAGGGCGCGAGCAGTACTTC

clone size: few
V gene: TRBV27
D gene: .
J gene: TRBJ1-1
CDR3 protein: CASSPLLGRNEAFF
CDR3 DNA: TGTGCCAGCAGCCCCCTCCTGGGGAGAAATGAAGCTTTCTTT

clone size: .
V gene: TRBV11-2
D gene: .
J gene: TRBJ2-1
CDR3 protein: CASSLGRGRGPNYNEQFF
CDR3 DNA: TGTGCCAGCAGCTTAGGAAGGGGGCGGGGCCCTAACTACAATGAGCAGTTCTTC

clone size: once
V gene: TRBV6-1
D gene: TRBD1
J gene: TRBJ2-2
CDR3 protein: CATLPGQGPGELFF
CDR3 DNA: TGTGCCACCCTCCCAGGACAGGGGCCCGGGGAGCTGTTTTTT

clone size: .
V gene: TRBV7-2
D gene: TRBD2
J gene: TRBJ2-3
CDR3 protein: CASSTSGSLTTQYF
CDR3 DNA: TGTGCCAGCAGCACTAGCGGGTCACTAACCACGCAGTATTTT

clone size: .
V gene: TRBV10-3
D gene: TRBD2
J gene: TRBJ2-3
CDR3 protein: CAALAGFSTDTQYF
CDR3 DNA: TGTGCCGCCCTAGCGGGATTTAGCACAGATACGCAGTATTTT

clone size: .
V gene: TRBV19
D gene: .
J gene: TRBJ1-1
CDR3 protein: CASSMPIGVNTEAFF
CDR3 DNA: TGTGCCAGTAGTATGCCCATAGGGGTGAACACTGAAGCTTTCTTT

clone size: few
V gene: TRBV5-1
D gene: .
J gene: TRBJ1-5
CDR3 protein: CASSLAGISNQPQHF
CDR3 DNA: TGCGCCAGCAGCTTGGCCGGGATCAGCAATCAGCCCCAGCATTTT

clone size: once
V gene: TRBV27
D gene: .
J gene: TRBJ1-1
CDR3 protein: CASSASGKGAEAFF
CDR3 DNA: TGTGCCAGCAGTGCTTCGGGAAAGGGCGCTGAAGCTTTCTTT

clone size: .
V gene: TRBV5-6
D gene: TRBD1
J gene: TRBJ1-1
CDR3 protein: CASSLGTGGRGTEAFF
CDR3 DNA: TGTGCCAGCAGCTTGGGGACAGGGGGCCGGGGCACTGAAGCTTTCTTT

clone size: .
V gene: TRBV6-5
D gene: .
J gene: TRBJ1-2
CDR3 protein: CASSLEGLRGYTF
CDR3 DNA: TGTGCCAGCAGTTTGGAGGGGCTACGGGGCTACACCTTC

clone size: .
V gene: TRBV6-6
D gene: TRBD2
J gene: TRBJ2-5
CDR3 protein: CASSYQGGVGETQYF
CDR3 DNA: TGTGCCAGCAGTTACCAGGGAGGGGTGGGAGAGACCCAGTACTTC

clone size: few
V gene: TRBV7-9
D gene: TRBD2
J gene: TRBJ2-7
CDR3 protein: CASSLGLAGVHEQYF
CDR3 DNA: TGTGCCAGCAGCTTAGGACTAGCGGGAGTCCACGAGCAGTACTTC

clone size: once
V gene: TRBV25-1
D gene: TRBD2
J gene: TRBJ2-2
CDR3 protein: CASIWTSGRAWTGELFF
CDR3 DNA: TGTGCCAGCATCTGGACTAGCGGGAGGGCCTGGACCGGGGAGCTGTTTTTT

clone size: .
V gene: TRBV28
D gene: TRBD1
J gene: TRBJ1-2
CDR3 protein: CAHPSDRDRGYTF
CDR3 DNA: TGTGCCCATCCCTCGGACAGGGATAGAGGCTACACCTTC

clone size: .
V gene: TRBV4-1
D gene: .
J gene: TRBJ1-3
CDR3 protein: CASSQEQSSGNTIYF
CDR3 DNA: TGCGCCAGCAGCCAAGAACAAAGCTCTGGAAACACCATATATTTT

clone size: .
V gene: TRBV28
D gene: TRBD1
J gene: TRBJ2-7
CDR3 protein: CASSYSGQGYEQYF
CDR3 DNA: TGTGCCAGCAGTTATTCGGGACAGGGATACGAGCAGTACTTC

clone size: .
V gene: TRBV15
D gene: TRBD2
J gene: TRBJ2-7
CDR3 protein: CATSRGSGSGNEQYF
CDR3 DNA: TGTGCCACCAGCAGGGGTAGCGGGAGTGGCAACGAGCAGTACTTC

clone size: .
V gene: TRBV5-4
D gene: TRBD2
J gene: TRBJ2-2
CDR3 protein: CASSISGQNTGELFF
CDR3 DNA: TGTGCCAGCAGCATTAGCGGGCAGAACACCGGGGAGCTGTTTTTT

clone size: .
V gene: TRBV28
D gene: .
J gene: TRBJ1-1
CDR3 protein: CASSLGARAEAFF
CDR3 DNA: TGTGCCAGCAGCCTGGGGGCTAGGGCTGAAGCTTTCTTT

clone size: .
V gene: TRBV7-2
D gene: TRBD2
J gene: TRBJ2-7
CDR3 protein: CASSLGGSVYEQYF
CDR3 DNA: TGTGCCAGCAGCTTGGGCGGGAGCGTTTACGAGCAGTACTTC

clone size: .
V gene: TRBV7-9
D gene: TRBD2
J gene: TRBJ2-3
CDR3 protein: CSSSLRTSLAADTQYF
CDR3 DNA: TGTTCCAGCAGCTTACGGACTAGCTTGGCGGCAGATACGCAGTATTTT

clone size: .
V gene: TRBV10-1
D gene: .
J gene: TRBJ1-6
CDR3 protein: CATSTGNSPLHF
CDR3 DNA: TGCGCCACCTCGACTGGTAATTCACCCCTCCACTTT

clone size: .
V gene: TRBV7-9
D gene: TRBD1
J gene: TRBJ2-1
CDR3 protein: CASGRSGQGYNEQFF
CDR3 DNA: TGTGCCAGCGGCCGATCGGGACAGGGGTACAATGAGCAGTTCTTC

clone size: few
V gene: TRBV27
D gene: TRBD2
J gene: TRBJ2-3
CDR3 protein: CAIRGDGTDTQYF
CDR3 DNA: TGTGCGATACGGGGGGACGGGACAGATACGCAGTATTTT

clone size: .
V gene: TRBV27
D gene: .
J gene: TRBJ2-4
CDR3 protein: CASSLTEGLGNIQYF
CDR3 DNA: TGTGCCAGCAGTCTTACAGAGGGACTTGGAAACATTCAGTACTTC

clone size: .
V gene: TRBV2
D gene: .
J gene: TRBJ2-3
CDR3 protein: CASSDQGRGDTQYF
CDR3 DNA: TGTGCCAGCAGTGATCAGGGGAGAGGGGATACGCAGTATTTT

clone size: .
V gene: TRBV15
D gene: .
J gene: TRBJ1-5
CDR3 protein: CATSRGGSGRQQPQHF
CDR3 DNA: TGTGCCACCAGCAGAGGAGGATCTGGGAGGCAGCAGCCCCAGCATTTT

clone size: .
V gene: TRBV5-5
D gene: .
J gene: TRBJ2-7
CDR3 protein: CASSVTPYEQYF
CDR3 DNA: TGTGCCAGCAGCGTGACACCTTACGAGCAGTACTTC

clone size: .
V gene: TRBV5-4
D gene: TRBD1
J gene: TRBJ1-2
CDR3 protein: CASSLGRQGYGYTF
CDR3 DNA: TGTGCCAGCAGCTTGGGGCGACAGGGCTATGGCTACACCTTC

clone size: .
V gene: TRBV6-1
D gene: TRBD2
J gene: TRBJ2-7
CDR3 protein: CASRAGLTFYEQYF
CDR3 DNA: TGTGCCAGCAGAGCGGGACTAACCTTCTACGAGCAGTACTTC

clone size: .
V gene: TRBV6-1
D gene: TRBD1
J gene: TRBJ1-2
CDR3 protein: CASRGTGRMNYTF
CDR3 DNA: TGTGCCAGCAGAGGGACAGGGAGGATGAACTACACCTTC